Shown below are 32 T cell receptor beta chains from a single sample sequenced in a study of OX40 agonist ivuxolimab in advanced cancers. Method: immunoSEQ multiplex PCR; TCRdb's copy keeps in-frame clones and lacks some. The table records 65,000 to 90,000 clones, roughly 88% of them present only once. This sample comprised CD4+ or CD8+ T cells sorted from blood, obtained in a trial of the OX40 agonist ivuxolimab. The source of these receptors is an adult with an advanced solid tumor such as melanoma, head and neck, liver or kidney cancer.

The chain has TRBV19 and TRBJ2-7; a weak D match, TRBD1 (5 bases). Germline loops: CDR1 LNHDA, CDR2 SQIVND (reference sequence). The CDR3 runs to 14 residues. V dropped 6 bases and J dropped 6 bases, with 18 bases sitting between them. The CDR3 spells CASREQGFSSEQYF. The CDR3 DNA reads TGTGCCAGTAGGGAGCAGGGTTTCTCTTCCGAGCAGTACTTC.

The rearrangement joins TRBV7-3 to TRBJ2-2, with D maybe TRBD2 (5 bases). Germline values: CDR1 SGHTA, CDR2 FQGTGA. The CDR3 has 15 residues. Trimming took off 5 bases at V and 0 bases at J, with 10 bases between the two ends. The CDR3 nucleotides read TGTGCCAGCAGCCCCGGGATTGCGAACACCGGGGAGCTGTTTTTT. It translates to CASSPGIANTGELFF.

For the CDR3, the DNA is TGTGCCAGCAGCCCTTCGAGGGTACCCTACAATGAGCAGTTCTTC. This gives the protein CASSPSRVPYNEQFF. V gene TRBV7-3 combines with J gene TRBJ2-1; D might be TRBD2 (5 bases). The germline V gene encodes CDR1 SGHTA and CDR2 FQGTGA. V gave up 5 bases and J gave up 2 bases, with 13 bases separating them. This CDR3 is built from 15 residues.

There are a few counts of this clone. The chain carries TRBV20-1 and TRBJ2-5; no definite D call. V shed 8 bases and J shed 1 base, with 5 bases lying between them. The CDR3 covers 10 residues. The germline gives CDR1 DFQATT, CDR2 SNEGSKA (reference sequence). CDR3 nucleotides: TGCAGTTGGATCCAAGAGACCCAGTACTTC. Residues: CSWIQETQYF.

The chain employs TRBV4-3 and TRBJ1-2; 9 bases are shared with TRBD1. The germline CDR1 and CDR2 sequences are LGHNA and YSLEER. The CDR3 covers 15 residues. Trimming removed 1 base from V and 5 bases from J; junction bases left unmatched: 5. The CDR3: CASSQGGTGTYGYTF. CDR3 bases: TGCGCCAGCAGCCAAGGCGGGACAGGGACTTATGGCTACACCTTC.

The V and J genes are TRBV19 and TRBJ1-5; 8 bases map to TRBD1. Germline V lookup: CDR1 LNHDA, CDR2 SQIVND (reference sequence). The ends lost 6 bases at V and 4 bases at J; junction bases unmatched: 14. The CDR3 has 17 amino acids. The CDR3 protein is CASRGVQGAIRNQPQHF. The DNA of the CDR3 is TGTGCCAGTAGAGGGGTCCAGGGGGCAATTCGGAATCAGCCCCAGCATTTT.

This chain connects TRBV19 to TRBJ2-1; a possible D gene is TRBD2 (6 bases). Germline loops: CDR1 LNHDA, CDR2 SQIVND (reference sequence). Trimming pared 2 bases from V and 9 bases from J, leaving 8 bases between. The CDR3 totals 12 residues. The CDR3 coding sequence is TGTGCCAGTAGTATAAGGGGACTTGAGCAGTTCTTC. It yields the protein CASSIRGLEQFF. The full variable domain, completed using reference TRBV19 and TRBJ2-1, is DGGITQSPKYLFRKEGQNVTLSCEQNLNHDAMYWYRQDPGQGLRLIYYSQIVNDFQKGDIAEGYSVSREKKESFPLTVTSAQKNPTAFYLCASSIRGLEQFFGPGTRLTVL.

The chain has TRBV19 and TRBJ1-2; D gene ambiguous. This CDR3 spans 14 amino acids. Germline V CDR1 and CDR2: LNHDA, SQIVND (reference sequence). V lost 1 base and J lost 4, with 10 bases in between. Here the CDR3 DNA reads TGTGCCAGTAGTATAGCCCGGGCGTCCTATGGCTACACCTTC. Translation: CASSIARASYGYTF.

CDR3 nucleotides: TGTGCCAGCAGGGGGGGAGGGACGGGGACAGATACGCAGTATTTT. It yields the protein CASRGGGTGTDTQYF. The chain combines TRBV6-1 with TRBJ2-3; 7 nucleotides agree with TRBD2. The ends lost 6 bases at V and 3 bases at J; junction bases unmatched: 9. CDR3 length equals 15 residues. Germline V gene lookup returns CDR1 MNHNS and CDR2 SASEGT.

V usage is TRBV7-2 and J usage is TRBJ2-7; tentative D call: TRBD2 (6 bases). Trimming cost V 5 bases and J 2 bases, with 16 bases left between them. The CDR3 runs to 15 residues. CDR1 and CDR2 (germline): SGHTA, FQGNSA. The CDR3 sequence is CASSVHSGGAYEQYF. Here the CDR3 DNA reads TGTGCCAGCAGCGTCCATAGCGGAGGAGCCTACGAGCAGTACTTC.

The chain joins TRBV18 to TRBJ2-1; D not certain. This CDR3 has 13 residues. Germline V gene lookup returns CDR1 KGHSH and CDR2 LQKENI. Trimming took off 3 bases at V and 5 bases at J, with 8 bases between the two ends. Written as DNA, the CDR3 is TGTGCCAGCTCACCGGCAGGAAACAATGAGCAGTTCTTC. Translation gives CASSPAGNNEQFF.

V usage is TRBV11-3 and J usage is TRBJ2-1; no clear D. Trimming took off 3 bases at V and 6 bases at J, with 15 bases between the two ends. CDR3 length: 15 residues. The germline gives CDR1 SGHNT, CDR2 YENEEA. As DNA, the CDR3 is TGTGCCAGCAGCTTGACCGCTGCCTGGGGCAATGAGCAGTTCTTC. Translation: CASSLTAAWGNEQFF.

CDR3 residues: CASSRWTSGYNEQFF. In DNA form, the CDR3 reads TGTGCCAGCAGCCGTTGGACTAGCGGCTACAATGAGCAGTTCTTC. The V and J genes are TRBV5-4 and TRBJ2-1; the match to TRBD2 covers 10 bases. This CDR3 is 15 amino acids long. CDR1 and CDR2 from the germline V gene are SGHNT and YYREEE (reference sequence). The V and J ends lost 4 bases and 3 bases, in that order; junction bases with no gene match: 4.

This clone has just one count. The chain is built from TRBV5-6 and TRBJ1-2; 8 bases line up with TRBD1. This CDR3 contains 16 residues. The V gene's germline CDR1 is SGHDT and CDR2 YYEEEE. The J segment lost 6 bases and the V segment lost 2 bases, leaving 12 bases of the junction unmatched. The CDR3 loop reads CASSFLGQGVRDGYTF. CDR3 coding DNA: TGTGCCAGCAGCTTCCTAGGACAGGGAGTAAGGGATGGCTACACCTTC.

CDR3 residues: CASSRGRIASGRLGNEQFF. The CDR3 DNA reads TGTGCCAGCAGCCGAGGAAGAATAGCTAGCGGGAGGCTCGGGAATGAGCAGTTCTTC. The chain links TRBV14 to TRBJ2-1, with 11 positions matching TRBD2. The CDR3 spans 19 residues. The V segment lost 4 bases and the J segment 7 bases; nucleotides outside the gene matches: 18. CDR1 is SGHDN, CDR2 FVKESK, per germline.

Points on this clone: One end of the junction varies from germline; a read error may be responsible. The genes are TRBV7-7 and TRBJ2-2; D is uncertain. The CDR3 contains 13 residues. Germline CDR1 SSHAT, CDR2 FNYEAQ (reference sequence). CDR3 region: CASSLGYTGELFF. CDR3 in DNA: TGTGCTAGCAGCTTAGGATACACCGGGGAGCTGTTTTTT.

The CDR3 DNA reads TGTGCCAGCAGAATGTTGGGGGGAAGGTCCGGGGCCAACGTCCTGACTTTC. Residues: CASRMLGGRSGANVLTF. The V gene is TRBV11-2, the J gene TRBJ2-6; D may be TRBD2 (6 bases). Germline assignment: CDR1 SGHAT and CDR2 FQNNGV. V lost 6 bases and J 4 bases, leaving 19 bases between the germline ends. This CDR3 contains 17 residues. The entire variable domain, with the rest obtained from reference TRBV11-2 and TRBJ2-6, is as follows: EAGVAQSPRYKIIEKRQSVAFWCNPISGHATLYWYQQILGQGPKLLIQFQNNGVVDDSQLPKDRFSAERLKGVDSTLKIQPAKLEDSAVYLCASRMLGGRSGANVLTFGAGSRLTVL.

J is TRBJ1-2 and V is TRBV7-3; 10 nucleotides match TRBD1. The CDR3 extends over 14 amino acids. V shed 2 bases and J 6 bases; nucleotides not matched to a gene: 3. Germline values: CDR1 SGHTA, CDR2 FQGTGA. CDR3 in DNA: TGTGCCAGCAGCTTATTAGGGACAGGGGATGGCTACACCTTC. Protein product: CASSLLGTGDGYTF.

The chain joins TRBV6-5 to TRBJ1-6, with D possibly being TRBD1 (6 bases). CDR1 and CDR2 from the germline V gene are MNHEY and SVGAGI. The length of the CDR3 is 14 residues. The V gene lost 6 bases and the J gene lost 1 base, with 7 bases spanning the gap. The CDR3 reads CASRGQSYNSPLHF. DNA of the CDR3: TGTGCCAGCAGAGGACAGTCCTATAATTCACCCCTCCACTTT.

A few counts support this clone. The chain recombines TRBV5-1 with TRBJ2-1, with 12 nucleotides matching TRBD2. The ends lost 4 bases at V and 4 bases at J; junction bases unmatched: 18. The CDR3 covers 20 residues. The V gene's germline CDR1 is SGHRS and CDR2 YFSETQ. The CDR3 coding sequence is TGCGCCAGCAGCGCTCGGGGACTAGCGGGTCCCCGTCGAGTATACAATGAGCAGTTCTTC. It translates to CASSARGLAGPRRVYNEQFF.

The chain carries TRBV29-1 and TRBJ1-4; 9 bases are a match to TRBD1. Looked up from germline, CDR1 is SQVTM and CDR2 is ANQGSEA. Trimming at V came to 4 bases and at J to 4 bases, leaving 1 base not matched to a gene. This CDR3 region has 13 residues. The CDR3 loop is CSVGQGGNEKLFF. CDR3 in DNA: TGCAGCGTTGGACAGGGGGGTAATGAAAAACTGTTTTTT.

The chain employs TRBV19 and TRBJ2-1; D is perhaps TRBD1 or TRBD2 (5 bases each). Per the germline V gene, CDR1 is LNHDA and CDR2 is SQIVND (reference sequence). CDR3 length equals 14 residues. Trimming took 5 bases from V and 2 from J, leaving 10 bases between them. CDR3 region: CASSDRGPYNEQFF. The CDR3 nucleotides read TGTGCCAGTAGTGACCGGGGCCCCTACAATGAGCAGTTCTTC.

The chain has TRBV28 and TRBJ2-2; possible D gene TRBD1, 5 bases. Germline lookup yields CDR1 MDHEN and CDR2 SYDVKM. The CDR3 spans 14 residues. V gave up 5 bases and J gave up 1 base, with 8 bases separating them. The CDR3: CASSPGQNTGELFF. CDR3 DNA sequence: TGTGCCAGCAGTCCAGGACAGAACACCGGGGAGCTGTTTTTT.

This clone occurred once. The chain uses TRBV20-1 and TRBJ1-2, with D unresolved. CDR3 length equals 11 residues. Looked up from germline, CDR1 is DFQATT and CDR2 is SNEGSKA (reference sequence). V lost 8 bases and J 8 bases, leaving 15 bases between the germline ends. The CDR3 loop is CSTGRMLGYTF. The CDR3 nucleotides are TGCAGTACCGGGCGGATGCTGGGCTACACCTTC.

This rearrangement joins TRBV7-3 to TRBJ2-1, with 7 bases identical to TRBD2. The V segment lost 3 bases and the J segment 2 bases; nucleotides outside the gene matches: 4. Per the germline V gene, CDR1 is SGHTA and CDR2 is FQGTGA. This CDR3 is built from 15 residues. DNA for the CDR3: TGTGCCAGCAGCTTGGGGACTACCCCCTACAATGAGCAGTTCTTC. Translation gives CASSLGTTPYNEQFF.

This rearrangement joins TRBV2 to TRBJ2-1, with TRBD2 matching over 10 bases. The CDR3 is 16 residues long. Germline V gives CDR1 SNHLY, CDR2 FYNNEI. J lost 4 bases, V lost 7 bases, and 10 bases had no gene match. CDR3 in amino acids: CASNPIAGGGYNEQFF. The CDR3 coding sequence is TGTGCCAGCAACCCTATAGCGGGAGGCGGTTACAATGAGCAGTTCTTC.

The chain has TRBV19 and TRBJ2-3; D is perhaps TRBD1 (6 bases). The germline CDR1 and CDR2 sequences are LNHDA and SQIVND (reference sequence). The CDR3 runs to 14 residues. V was trimmed by 3 bases and J by 3 bases, leaving 10 bases between them. The CDR3 here is CASSMAGATDTQYF. The CDR3 nucleotides read TGTGCCAGTAGTATGGCAGGGGCGACAGATACGCAGTATTTT.

The CDR3 coding sequence is TGCGCCAGCAGCAGCACCGGGACAGGGGGCCAGGAGACCCAGTACTTC. This sequence encodes CASSSTGTGGQETQYF. This chain uses TRBV5-1 with TRBJ2-5; the match to TRBD1 covers 12 bases. This CDR3 region has 16 residues. Germline CDR1 SGHRS, CDR2 YFSETQ. V lost 4 bases and J lost 5; bases outside the gene matches: 9.

The chain has TRBV9 and TRBJ1-2, with 7 bases matching TRBD1. The CDR3 length is 15 residues. Germline V gene sequence: CDR1 SGDLS, CDR2 YYNGEE. V lost 4 bases, J lost 3 bases, and 9 bases stayed unmatched. DNA of the CDR3: TGTGCCAGCAGCCCCAGGGGGGGGGATGACTATGGCTACACCTTC. This translates into CASSPRGGDDYGYTF.

The gene calls are TRBV6-6 and TRBJ1-2, with 9 bases that match TRBD1. Germline-derived CDR1 and CDR2 are MNHNY and SVGAGI (reference sequence). The CDR3 contains 15 residues. V shed 0 bases, J shed 5 bases, and the junction held 4 bases outside the gene matches. CDR3 residues: CASSYSRTGEYGYTF. The CDR3 DNA is TGTGCCAGCAGTTACTCCAGGACAGGGGAATATGGCTACACCTTC.

This chain uses TRBV7-3 with TRBJ2-1, with TRBD1 matching over 9 bases. CDR1 and CDR2 from the germline V gene are SGHTA and FQGTGA. CDR3 size: 16 residues. V shed 5 bases and J 3 bases; nucleotides not matched to a gene: 8. CDR3 region: CASSITGTGHYNEQFF. In DNA, the CDR3 is TGTGCCAGCAGCATTACCGGGACAGGGCACTACAATGAGCAGTTCTTC.

The chain carries TRBV5-1 and TRBJ2-1, with 10 nucleotides matching TRBD1. The CDR3 length is 16 residues. The germline V gene encodes CDR1 SGHRS and CDR2 YFSETQ. The trim removed 5 bases at V and 0 bases at J, leaving 5 bases unmatched. The CDR3 nucleotides read TGCGCCAGCAGAAGACAGGGGGCAGGCTCCTACAATGAGCAGTTCTTC. Amino acids: CASRRQGAGSYNEQFF.